A single sample gave rise to the 16 T cell receptor beta chains below, sequenced in a study of blood T cell repertoires in COVID-19. Clones were read by immunoSEQ multiplex PCR, and TCRdb kept only the in-frame ones, dropping some. This sample has about 39,000 clones; 91% occur once, and the top ten carry roughly 2.2%. Sequences were obtained from peripheral blood. Receptor source: a man aged 45-65 years with active COVID-19.

This chain links TRBV7-3 with TRBJ2-2, with 8 bases fitting TRBD1. Germline lookup yields CDR1 SGHTA and CDR2 FQGTGA. The CDR3 covers 14 residues. After removal of 5 bases from V and 6 bases from J, the junction contained 5 bases not matched to a gene. In DNA form, the CDR3 reads TGTGCCAGCAGCAAACGGACAGGGCCCGGGGAGCTGTTTTTT. Its protein is CASSKRTGPGELFF.

V is TRBV27 and J is TRBJ1-2, with 11 bases lining up with TRBD1. With V trimmed by 0 bases and J by 8 bases, 14 bases remained unmatched. CDR1 is MNHEY, CDR2 SMNVEV, per germline (reference sequence). This CDR3 has 18 residues. Written as DNA, the CDR3 is TGTGCCAGCAGTTTATCGAGCTACGGACAGGGGGCGTTCCGCGGCTACACCTTC. This gives the protein CASSLSSYGQGAFRGYTF.

V usage is TRBV7-9 and J usage is TRBJ2-1; maybe TRBD2 (6 bases). The CDR3 length is 13 residues. Trimming stripped 3 bases from V and 10 bases from J, with 13 bases between. CDR1 SEHNR and CDR2 FQNEAQ come from the germline V gene (reference sequence). The CDR3 region is CASSLDGGGEQFF. The DNA of the CDR3 is TGTGCCAGCAGCTTGGACGGGGGAGGCGAGCAGTTCTTC.

This clone was counted only a few times. The gene calls are TRBV6-1 and TRBJ2-1; D is perhaps TRBD1 (6 bases). CDR1 is MNHNS and CDR2 is SASEGT in the germline V gene. Trimming removed 2 bases at V and 5 bases at J, with 16 bases between. There are 16 residues in the CDR3. CDR3 DNA sequence: TGTGCCAGCAGTGAACGGAGGCTAGGGACACACAATGAGCAGTTCTTC. Protein sequence: CASSERRLGTHNEQFF.

This chain joins TRBV5-4 and TRBJ1-6; perhaps TRBD1 as D (6 bases). Germline values: CDR1 SGHNT, CDR2 YYREEE (reference sequence). There are 15 residues in the CDR3. Between the trimmed V and J ends, which lost 6 bases and 6 bases, there was a span of 16 bases. DNA of the CDR3: TGTGCCAGCACCAAGGGGGGGGCTTTTAATTCACCCCTCCACTTT. It is translated as CASTKGGAFNSPLHF.

There are a few counts of this clone. The V gene is TRBV19, the J gene TRBJ1-6; 7 positions match TRBD1. Germline V gene sequence: CDR1 LNHDA, CDR2 SQIVND (reference sequence). V gave up 5 bases and J gave up 9 bases; unmatched junction bases: 10. The CDR3 covers 15 residues. The DNA for the CDR3 is TGTGCCAGTAGTGCCACAGGCAGGGGGAGTTCACCCCTCCACTTT. Translating gives CASSATGRGSSPLHF.

The chain has TRBV5-6 and TRBJ2-4; 11 nucleotides line up with TRBD2. The CDR3 contains 18 residues. Germline V gene lookup returns CDR1 SGHDT and CDR2 YYEEEE. With 2 bases clipped from V and 5 bases from J, the junction kept 12 bases outside the gene matches. DNA for the CDR3: TGTGCCAGCAGCTTAGTACTAGCGGGGGCGAGTTCCGAAAACATTCAGTACTTC. This codes for CASSLVLAGASSENIQYF.

The chain combines TRBV7-9 with TRBJ2-1, with a weak D call TRBD1 (5 bases). Germline loops: CDR1 SEHNR, CDR2 FQNEAQ (reference sequence). There are 15 residues in the CDR3. The V and J ends lost 10 bases and 10 bases respectively, with 26 bases between them. CDR3: CATFLPGAGMYEQFF. The DNA of the CDR3 is TGTGCCACCTTCCTTCCTGGGGCAGGGATGTACGAGCAGTTCTTC.

This chain connects TRBV7-3 to TRBJ2-2; TRBD2 is a possible D gene (6 bases). The germline V gene encodes CDR1 SGHTA and CDR2 FQGTGA. The CDR3 is 18 residues long. V was cut by 2 bases and J by 15 bases, with 31 bases left in between. The CDR3 DNA reads TGTGCCAGCAGCTTAGTAAGTGGGGGGTCCTGCCGTGGGACCAAAGTGTTTTTT. Its translation is CASSLVSGGSCRGTKVFF.

V and J are TRBV27 and TRBJ1-5; 10 positions match TRBD1. Germline values: CDR1 MNHEY, CDR2 SMNVEV (reference sequence). J lost 6 bases, V lost 4 bases, and 6 bases had no gene match. CDR3 size: 15 residues. CDR3 nucleotides: TGTGCCAGCAGTTCGGGACAGGGGAGGGTTCAGCCCCAGCATTTT. Protein product: CASSSGQGRVQPQHF.

The V and J genes are TRBV4-3 and TRBJ2-1, with TRBD2 as a possible D gene (5 bases). The CDR3 spans 13 residues. With 1 base removed from V and 15 bases from J, the gap between germline ends came to 16 bases. The germline V gene has CDR1 LGHNA and CDR2 YSLEER. In DNA form, the CDR3 reads TGCGCCAGCAGCCAAGTAGAGACTACCCCTCTGTTCTTC. This codes for CASSQVETTPLFF.

The CDR3 reads CASSPTRTASPLHF. For the CDR3, the DNA is TGTGCCAGCAGTCCTACTAGGACAGCTTCACCCCTCCACTTT. The chain recombines TRBV2 with TRBJ1-6; possibly TRBD1 for D (6 bases). The CDR3 totals 14 residues. Germline assignment: CDR1 SNHLY and CDR2 FYNNEI. V shed 5 bases and J shed 9 bases, with 14 bases lying between them.

The chain couples TRBV2 to TRBJ2-5, with 8 bases fitting TRBD2. Per germline, CDR1 SNHLY and CDR2 FYNNEI. The CDR3 consists of 14 residues. V was clipped by 4 bases and J by 3 bases; unmatched bases: 4. Here the CDR3 reads CASSVSGGEETQYF. The DNA for the CDR3 is TGTGCCAGCAGTGTGTCGGGGGGGGAAGAGACCCAGTACTTC.

This chain links TRBV30 with TRBJ1-2; D ambiguous. The CDR3 length is 18 residues. The germline V gene encodes CDR1 GTSNPN and CDR2 SVGIG (reference sequence). The V and J ends lost 1 base and 0 bases respectively, with 21 bases between them. CDR3 DNA sequence: TGTGCCTGGAGTGCACGGCGGGGATTTGGAACTTCTAACTATGGCTACACCTTC. Its protein product is CAWSARRGFGTSNYGYTF.

The V gene is TRBV28, the J gene TRBJ2-7; tentative D call: TRBD1 (5 bases). V was pared by 1 base and J by 6 bases, with 7 bases between. The CDR3 contains 12 residues. Germline assignment: CDR1 MDHEN and CDR2 SYDVKM. The DNA for the CDR3 is TGTGCCAGCAGTTTATCAGGGCTCGAGCAGTACTTC. This sequence encodes CASSLSGLEQYF.

This chain joins TRBV19 and TRBJ1-5, with 8 bases that match TRBD1. The trim removed 0 bases at V and 3 bases at J, leaving 7 bases unmatched. This CDR3 contains 17 residues. Germline V gene data show CDR1 as LNHDA and CDR2 as SQIVND (reference sequence). CDR3 sequence: CASSIDGTGTSNQPQHF. The CDR3 nucleotides are TGTGCCAGTAGTATAGACGGGACAGGTACTTCCAATCAGCCCCAGCATTTT.